Presented here are 5 T cell receptor beta chains from one specimen sequenced in a study of T cells after posttransplantation cyclophosphamide. Generated by immunoSEQ multiplex PCR, the TCRdb table keeps only in-frame clones and is missing some. This sample carries about 24,000 clones, none of them present only once. Sequencing was done on a sample of PBMCs. Source of these receptors: a woman aged 55-69 years in good health, CMV-negative, and a related stem cell transplant donor.

This clone has more than one count but fewer than ten. The gene calls are TRBV30 and TRBJ1-6, with unresolved D. The CDR3 runs to 18 residues. The germline V gene has CDR1 GTSNPN and CDR2 SVGIG (reference sequence). V was cut by 0 bases and J by 0 bases, with 15 bases left in between. CDR3 region: CAWSVPPAVSSYNSPLHF. The CDR3 DNA follows: TGTGCCTGGAGTGTACCTCCTGCTGTGAGCTCCTATAATTCACCCCTCCACTTT.

This clone was recorded many times. V usage is TRBV7-9 and J usage is TRBJ2-7, with TRBD2 identical over 9 bases. Germline-derived CDR1 and CDR2 are SEHNR and FQNEAQ (reference sequence). This CDR3 comprises 15 residues. V was clipped by 5 bases and J by 4 bases; unmatched bases: 9. Here the CDR3 reads CASSPRLAEYYEQYF. The CDR3 region has the DNA TGTGCCAGCAGCCCCCGACTAGCGGAGTATTACGAGCAGTACTTC. The variable domain in full, with the rest retrieved from reference TRBV7-9 and TRBJ2-7, is DTGVSQNPRHKITKRGQNVTFRCDPISEHNRLYWYRQTLGQGPEFLTYFQNEAQLEKSRLLSDRFSAERPKGSFSTLEIQRTEQGDSAMYLCASSPRLAEYYEQYFGPGTRLTVT.

This clone was recorded at least ten times. In DNA, the CDR3 is TGTGCCAGCAGCCAACCCCCAGAACAGGGCAGCTACGAGCAGTACTTC. Amino acids: CASSQPPEQGSYEQYF. This sequence joins TRBV4-2 and TRBJ2-7; possible D gene TRBD1, 6 bases. V was shortened by 2 bases and J by 3 bases, with 17 bases between the two germline ends. Germline values: CDR1 LGHNA, CDR2 YNFKEQ. This CDR3 is 16 amino acids long.

This clone was found many times. The chain joins TRBV9 to TRBJ2-3, with 8 bases lining up with TRBD1. CDR1 SGDLS and CDR2 YYNGEE come from the germline V gene. V trimming: 4 bases; J trimming: 5 bases; junction bases outside the gene matches: 6. This CDR3 contains 14 residues. CDR3 sequence reads: CASSPGQGKDTQYF. CDR3 bases: TGTGCCAGCAGCCCTGGACAGGGCAAAGATACGCAGTATTTT.

CDR3 in DNA: TGTGCCAGCAGCTTGTCGCTGGGCAGGGGGCGGGAGACCCAGTACTTC. This encodes CASSLSLGRGRETQYF. This sequence joins TRBV5-4 and TRBJ2-5; the match to TRBD1 covers 8 bases. J gave up 5 bases and V 1 base, and 10 bases lay outside the gene matches. CDR1 is SGHNT, CDR2 YYREEE, per germline (reference sequence). The CDR3 runs 16 residues.